One sample yielded the 21 T cell receptor beta chains listed below, sequenced in a study of cytomegalovirus exposure and HLA in healthy donors. Use of 60 Vbeta and 13 Jbeta primers characterized the PCR. Method: immunoSEQ multiplex PCR; TCRdb's copy keeps in-frame clones and lacks some. Of about 59,000 clones in the sample, 80% were seen once. Source material: PBMCs. The receptor set was obtained from a woman aged 40 to 49 in good health and CMV-seronegative.

The chain uses TRBV10-3 and TRBJ1-5; 7 positions match TRBD1. J was trimmed by 6 bases and V by 3 bases; bases with no gene match: 11. From germline, CDR1 is ENHRY and CDR2 SYGVKD. The CDR3 loop spans 16 amino acids. CDR3 coding DNA: TGTGCCATCAGTGAAGGGGACAGAGGGGTCGGTCAGCCCCAGCATTTT. Encoded protein: CAISEGDRGVGQPQHF.

The rearrangement uses TRBV2 and TRBJ2-1; 9 bases are shared with TRBD1. CDR1 SNHLY and CDR2 FYNNEI come from the germline V gene. After removal of 4 bases from V and 8 bases from J, the junction contained 9 bases not matched to a gene. The CDR3 contains 15 residues. The DNA of the CDR3 is TGTGCCAGCAGTGGTTCACCGGGGACAGGGCATGAGCAGTTCTTC. Its protein product is CASSGSPGTGHEQFF.

The J gene is TRBJ2-5, the V gene TRBV5-1, with 9 bases fitting TRBD2. Trimming removed 4 bases from V and 5 bases from J; junction bases left unmatched: 9. Germline V gives CDR1 SGHRS, CDR2 YFSETQ. This CDR3 region has 15 residues. The CDR3 is CASSPGAGGAETQYF. The DNA of the CDR3 is TGCGCCAGCAGCCCGGGTGCGGGAGGGGCGGAGACCCAGTACTTC.

V is TRBV2 and J is TRBJ2-7; 9 bases align to TRBD1. There are 14 residues in the CDR3. In germline, CDR1 is SNHLY, CDR2 FYNNEI. J lost 3 bases, V lost 4 bases, and 4 bases had no gene match. The CDR3: CASSAGQGNYEQYF. The CDR3 DNA sequence: TGTGCCAGCAGTGCGGGACAGGGAAACTACGAGCAGTACTTC. The variable domain in full, with the rest retrieved from reference TRBV2 and TRBJ2-7, is EPEVTQTPSHQVTQMGQEVILRCVPISNHLYFYWYRQILGQKVEFLVSFYNNEISEKSEIFDDQFSVERPDGSNFTLKIRSTKLEDSAMYFCASSAGQGNYEQYFGPGTRLTVT.

The chain has TRBV9 and TRBJ1-3; tentative D call: TRBD1 (6 bases). This CDR3 is built from 15 residues. Deletions cut 4 bases from V and 4 bases from J, with 15 bases between. The V gene's germline CDR1 is SGDLS and CDR2 YYNGEE. The DNA for the CDR3 is TGTGCCAGCAGCCTCACGGGGGGGCCAGGAAACACCATATATTTT. Translated: CASSLTGGPGNTIYF.

A word on this clone: The sample holds other DNA sequences that translate to the same CDR3. This chain uses TRBV7-9 with TRBJ2-5; the D gene is possibly TRBD2 (5 bases). The CDR3 extends over 14 amino acids. Germline CDR1 is SEHNR and CDR2 is FQNEAQ (reference sequence). V was clipped by 1 base and J by 1 base, with 7 bases between them. The CDR3 bases are TGTGCCAGCAGCTTAGGCGCGGGCCAAGAGACCCAGTACTTC. It is translated as CASSLGAGQETQYF.

The rearrangement uses TRBV5-1 and TRBJ1-1; D ambiguous. Germline CDR1 reads SGHRS; CDR2 reads YFSETQ. V was clipped by 4 bases and J by 3 bases, with 10 bases between them. This CDR3 region has 13 residues. The CDR3 here is CASSLAGDTEAFF. CDR3 nucleotide sequence: TGCGCCAGCAGCCTGGCAGGTGACACTGAAGCTTTCTTT.

The V gene is TRBV27, the J gene TRBJ2-1, with 11 bases identical to TRBD2. The CDR3 totals 17 residues. The trim removed 5 bases at V and 6 bases at J, leaving 12 bases unmatched. The V gene's germline CDR1 is MNHEY and CDR2 SMNVEV (reference sequence). CDR3 residues: CASSPYSGRAGGNEQFF. The CDR3 nucleotides read TGTGCCAGCAGTCCTTATAGCGGGAGGGCCGGTGGCAATGAGCAGTTCTTC.

This clone was counted a few times. This chain links TRBV30 with TRBJ2-7; maybe TRBD1 (5 bases). Between the trimmed V and J ends, which lost 0 bases and 5 bases, there was a span of 8 bases. CDR3 length equals 12 residues. Germline V gene sequence: CDR1 GTSNPN, CDR2 SVGIG (reference sequence). The CDR3 DNA reads as TGTGCCTGGAGTGTAACCAGGGACGAGCAGTACTTC. Translation: CAWSVTRDEQYF.

The gene calls are TRBV28 and TRBJ1-1, with 10 positions matching TRBD1. Germline CDR1 reads MDHEN; CDR2 reads SYDVKM. The CDR3 has 14 amino acids. V shed 8 bases, J shed 6 bases, and the junction held 9 bases outside the gene matches. The CDR3 DNA follows: TGTGCCAGCTCGACGGGACAGGGGACCCCTGAAGCTTTCTTT. Protein sequence: CASSTGQGTPEAFF.

V is TRBV6-1 and J is TRBJ2-1; 8 bases are shared with TRBD2. Germline lookup yields CDR1 MNHNS and CDR2 SASEGT. CDR3 length: 14 amino acids. After removal of 8 bases from V and 7 bases from J, the junction contained 10 bases not matched to a gene. The CDR3 sequence: CASFPGGGWNEQFF. CDR3 in DNA: TGTGCCAGCTTCCCGGGGGGGGGATGGAATGAGCAGTTCTTC.

The rearrangement links TRBV7-9 to TRBJ2-1; perhaps TRBD2 as D (6 bases). The CDR3 contains 16 residues. V was clipped by 1 base and J by 2 bases, with 12 bases between them. Germline V gene data show CDR1 as SEHNR and CDR2 as FQNEAQ (reference sequence). CDR3 amino acids: CASSLEGRRAYNEQFF. CDR3 coding DNA: TGTGCCAGCAGCTTAGAAGGGAGGAGGGCCTACAATGAGCAGTTCTTC.

The chain uses TRBV13 and TRBJ2-5, with D possibly being TRBD1 (5 bases). Germline V gene lookup returns CDR1 PRHDT and CDR2 FYEKMQ (reference sequence). The CDR3 runs 15 residues. Trimming removed 3 bases at V and 1 base at J, with 12 bases between. CDR3 nucleotide sequence: TGTGCCAGCAGCTTCGGGCAGGGTCTCCAAGAGACCCAGTACTTC. Protein product: CASSFGQGLQETQYF.

The genes are TRBV5-8 and TRBJ2-5; D unresolved. V lost 4 bases to trimming and J lost 5 bases, with 15 bases between them. CDR1 is SGHTS, CDR2 YDEGEE, per germline. This CDR3 comprises 14 residues. The CDR3 DNA is TGTGCCAGCAGCCCGTTTGCGGTCGGGGAGACCCAGTACTTC. This sequence encodes CASSPFAVGETQYF.

This clone occurred a few times. This chain uses TRBV28 with TRBJ1-4; TRBD1 agrees at 9 bases. The CDR3 covers 18 residues. Germline trimming cut 6 bases from V and 2 bases from J; bases unmatched to any gene: 13. In germline, CDR1 is MDHEN, CDR2 SYDVKM. CDR3: CASSPFGETGGTNEKLFF. CDR3 nucleotide sequence: TGTGCCAGCAGCCCGTTTGGGGAGACAGGGGGTACTAATGAAAAACTGTTTTTT. Based on the CDR3 plus reference TRBV28 and TRBJ1-4, the full variable domain is DVKVTQSSRYLVKRTGEKVFLECVQDMDHENMFWYRQDPGLGLRLIYFSYDVKMKEKGDIPEGYSVSREKKERFSLILESASTNQTSMYLCASSPFGETGGTNEKLFFGSGTQLSVL.

The rearrangement joins TRBV6-6 to TRBJ2-7; a possible D gene is TRBD2 (6 bases). Germline V gene lookup returns CDR1 MNHNY and CDR2 SVGAGI (reference sequence). V lost 7 bases, J lost 7 bases, and 14 bases lay in between. The CDR3 has 12 residues. CDR3 nucleotide sequence: TGTGCCAGCACCGGGGACCGGGGGGAGCAGTACTTC. It specifies CASTGDRGEQYF.

This clone showed up just a few times. V is TRBV28 and J is TRBJ2-7, with TRBD1 identical over 7 bases. From germline, CDR1 is MDHEN and CDR2 SYDVKM. The V segment lost 5 bases and the J segment 0 bases; nucleotides outside the gene matches: 10. CDR3 length: 16 amino acids. CDR3 coding DNA: TGTGCCAGCAGTCCTTCCGGGACAGTTGACTCCTACGAGCAGTACTTC. This codes for CASSPSGTVDSYEQYF.

This rearrangement joins TRBV5-1 to TRBJ2-7; TRBD1 is a possible D gene (5 bases). The germline gives CDR1 SGHRS, CDR2 YFSETQ. V gave up 0 bases and J gave up 7 bases, with 20 bases separating them. This CDR3 region has 16 residues. CDR3 DNA sequence: TGCGCCAGCAGCTTGGACTCCGACAGATCCTATGGAGAGCAGTACTTC. Protein: CASSLDSDRSYGEQYF.

This rearrangement joins TRBV5-1 to TRBJ1-1; D possibly corresponds to TRBD1 (5 bases). CDR1 is SGHRS, CDR2 YFSETQ, per germline. This CDR3 region has 14 residues. V was pared by 0 bases and J by 1 base, with 7 bases between. CDR3 sequence reads: CASSLETANTEAFF. Here the CDR3 DNA reads TGCGCCAGCAGCTTGGAGACAGCGAACACTGAAGCTTTCTTT.

This chain links TRBV29-1 with TRBJ2-7; 9 bases are a match to TRBD2. This CDR3 comprises 13 residues. Germline V lookup: CDR1 SQVTM, CDR2 ANQGSEA. J lost 3 bases, V lost 4 bases, and 4 bases had no gene match. The CDR3 sequence is CSVAVSGSYEQYF. In nucleotides, the CDR3 is TGCAGCGTTGCGGTTAGCGGGAGCTACGAGCAGTACTTC.

This chain uses TRBV28 with TRBJ2-1; a weak D match, TRBD2 (6 bases). With 3 bases removed from V and 6 bases from J, the gap between germline ends came to 12 bases. CDR1 is MDHEN, CDR2 SYDVKM, per germline. The CDR3 is made up of 14 amino acids. CDR3 sequence reads: CASSFLAFSNEQFF. The DNA for the CDR3 is TGTGCCAGCAGTTTTCTAGCGTTTAGCAATGAGCAGTTCTTC.